This TCR beta chain originates from a study of T-cell memory formation after mild COVID-19. Study-level points and caveats: Later expanders leaned CD4+, whereas clones that contracted between day 15 and 85 were balanced CD4/CD8. Researchers could not confirm that second-wave clones peaking on day 37 targeted SARS-CoV-2. A subset of responding clones appeared in pre-infection memory, suggesting cross-reactive memory joined.

The CDR3 totals 15 residues. Germline V gives CDR1 DFQATT, CDR2 SNEGSKA (reference sequence). The germline V and J ends were trimmed by 0 bases and 8 bases, with 19 bases remaining between them. The TCR alpha and TCR beta cDNA libraries, bearing sample barcodes and UMIs, were generated by 5'RACE using constant-segment primers. One entry per CDR3 protein, called by TCRdb with MiXCR from the 5' RACE reads. The table has some 150,000 distinct CDR3 sequences, about 23% seen once. This clonotype has more than one count but fewer than ten. Its antigen is undetermined. The receptor was derived from an adult woman who had mild COVID-19 (a few samples of this study predate the infection). Cell type and time point are not known. The chain couples TRBV20-1 to TRBJ1-2; no clear D gene. Material for sequencing was PBMCs or a T cell subset sorted from them (not recorded which). The CDR3 reads CSARDIQDSWAGYTF. The CDR3 bases are TGCAGTGCTAGAGATATTCAGGACTCTTGGGCCGGCTACACCTTC.